A single sample gave rise to the 23 T cell receptor beta chains below, sequenced in a study of T cell changes during pregnancy in multiple sclerosis. The assay was immunoSEQ multiplex PCR, and TCRdb's table has in-frame clones only and misses some. The sample has 65,000 to 75,000 clones, around 92% seen once. The material was CD8+ T cells from peripheral blood mononuclear cells, obtained in the third trimester of pregnancy. These receptors were obtained from a female donor in good health, enrolled as a control in a pregnancy study.

The chain employs TRBV19 and TRBJ2-7, with 10 bases matching TRBD2. Germline CDR1 reads LNHDA; CDR2 reads SQIVND (reference sequence). The J segment lost 4 bases and the V segment lost 10 bases, leaving 13 bases of the junction unmatched. This CDR3 spans 15 amino acids. In DNA, the CDR3 is TGTGCCACGAGCCCTCTAGCGGGGGTCGGTTACGAGCAGTACTTC. Translated, it gives CATSPLAGVGYEQYF. Drawing the rest from reference TRBV19 and TRBJ2-7, the complete variable domain is DGGITQSPKYLFRKEGQNVTLSCEQNLNHDAMYWYRQDPGQGLRLIYYSQIVNDFQKGDIAEGYSVSREKKESFPLTVTSAQKNPTAFYLCATSPLAGVGYEQYFGPGTRLTVT.

This clone occurred once. The CDR3 region has the DNA TGTGCCAGCAGCGCGACAGGGGGCACTGAAGCTTTCTTT. Translated: CASSATGGTEAFF. V gene TRBV9 combines with J gene TRBJ1-1, with 9 nucleotides matching TRBD1. Per the germline V gene, CDR1 is SGDLS and CDR2 is YYNGEE. V shed 3 bases and J 4 bases; nucleotides not matched to a gene: 1. The CDR3 runs 13 residues.

The chain joins TRBV30 to TRBJ1-6; D call uncertain. There are 14 residues in the CDR3. Germline CDR1 reads GTSNPN; CDR2 reads SVGIG (reference sequence). The germline V and J ends were trimmed by 2 bases and 10 bases, with 15 bases remaining between them. This CDR3 is CAWSNAGLESPLHF. CDR3 DNA sequence: TGTGCCTGGAGTAATGCGGGCCTAGAGTCACCCCTCCACTTT. Together with reference TRBV30 and TRBJ1-6, the CDR3 gives the full variable domain: SQTIHQWPATLVQPVGSPLSLECTVEGTSNPNLYWYRQAAGRGLQLLFYSVGIGQISSEVPQNLSASRPQDRQFILSSKKLLLSDSGFYLCAWSNAGLESPLHFGNGTRLTVT.

The V gene is TRBV7-9, the J gene TRBJ1-2; D gene ambiguous. Deletions cut 0 bases from V and 6 bases from J, with 5 bases between. The CDR3 is made up of 12 amino acids. Germline CDR1 SEHNR, CDR2 FQNEAQ (reference sequence). The CDR3 spells CASSLAPDGYTF. In DNA form, the CDR3 reads TGTGCCAGCAGCTTAGCCCCAGATGGCTACACCTTC.

The rearrangement links TRBV5-1 to TRBJ2-5; 10 nucleotides match TRBD2. The germline V gene encodes CDR1 SGHRS and CDR2 YFSETQ. V shed 4 bases, J shed 3 bases, and the junction held 12 bases outside the gene matches. This CDR3 spans 17 amino acids. The CDR3 nucleotides read TGCGCCAGCAGCCCACAGGGGACTAGCGCCTTCAAAGAGACCCAGTACTTC. This translates into CASSPQGTSAFKETQYF.

The J gene is TRBJ1-2, the V gene TRBV4-3; D is unclear. V lost 1 base and J 6 bases, leaving 15 bases between the germline ends. This CDR3 has 15 residues. Per germline, CDR1 LGHNA and CDR2 YSLEER. CDR3 sequence: CASSQVIRDFNGYTF. DNA for the CDR3: TGCGCCAGCAGCCAAGTCATCCGGGATTTTAATGGCTACACCTTC.

The chain links TRBV4-2 to TRBJ2-1; 8 bases map to TRBD1. V lost 0 bases to trimming and J lost 8 bases; unmatched junction nucleotides: 9. This CDR3 is 16 amino acids long. Germline assignment: CDR1 LGHNA and CDR2 YNFKEQ. The CDR3 is CASSQDQGTGKHEQFF. CDR3 nucleotides: TGTGCCAGCAGCCAAGATCAAGGGACAGGTAAACATGAGCAGTTCTTC.

V is TRBV6-5 and J is TRBJ1-2; D is undetermined. V lost 0 bases to trimming and J lost 4 bases, with 9 bases between them. The CDR3 has 14 residues. Germline values: CDR1 MNHEY, CDR2 SVGAGI. CDR3 nucleotide sequence: TGTGCCAGCAGTTACTCGGGCAGCCCCTATGGCTACACCTTC. It translates to CASSYSGSPYGYTF.

The V call is TRBV11-2, the J call TRBJ2-2; 15 bases match TRBD2. Looked up from germline, CDR1 is SGHAT and CDR2 is FQNNGV. After removal of 3 bases from V and 4 bases from J, the junction contained 3 bases not matched to a gene. The CDR3 is 17 amino acids. The CDR3 nucleotides are TGTGCCAGCAGCTTCCCGGGACTAGCGGGGGGCACCGGGGAGCTGTTTTTT. It codes for CASSFPGLAGGTGELFF.

The chain recombines TRBV7-9 with TRBJ2-7; D possibly corresponds to TRBD1 (5 bases). Germline CDR1 reads SEHNR; CDR2 reads FQNEAQ (reference sequence). Trimming pared 3 bases from V and 2 bases from J, leaving 11 bases between. This CDR3 contains 14 residues. The CDR3 here is CASSFTTAAYEQYF. CDR3 coding DNA: TGTGCCAGCAGCTTTACGACAGCAGCCTACGAGCAGTACTTC.

The chain joins TRBV30 to TRBJ2-7, with TRBD2 as a possible D gene (6 bases). This CDR3 spans 12 amino acids. V lost 4 bases, J lost 3 bases, and 10 bases lay in between. CDR1 and CDR2 from the germline V gene are GTSNPN and SVGIG (reference sequence). The chain's CDR3 is CAWTVGGYEQYF. Here the CDR3 DNA reads TGTGCCTGGACGGTGGGGGGCTACGAGCAGTACTTC.

This chain links TRBV4-1 with TRBJ2-5; TRBD1 agrees at 9 bases. This CDR3 comprises 15 residues. The V and J ends lost 0 bases and 4 bases, in that order; junction bases with no gene match: 3. From germline, CDR1 is MGHRA and CDR2 YSYEKL. The CDR3 nucleotides are TGCGCCAGCAGCCAAGATTTGGACAGGGGAGAGACCCAGTACTTC. Amino acid sequence: CASSQDLDRGETQYF.

The rearrangement joins TRBV9 to TRBJ2-3; 8 positions match TRBD2. Germline trimming cut 0 bases from V and 2 bases from J; bases unmatched to any gene: 5. The CDR3 is 16 residues long. From germline, CDR1 is SGDLS and CDR2 YYNGEE. The CDR3 reads CASSVAGGGLTDTQYF. DNA for the CDR3: TGTGCCAGCAGCGTAGCCGGGGGGGGGCTCACAGATACGCAGTATTTT.

This chain joins TRBV30 and TRBJ1-6, with a possible D match to TRBD1 (6 bases). The CDR3 sequence is 13 residues long. Germline V gene sequence: CDR1 GTSNPN, CDR2 SVGIG (reference sequence). V gave up 2 bases and J gave up 7 bases, with 9 bases separating them. The CDR3 region is CAWSSTGNSPLHF. The CDR3 coding sequence is TGTGCCTGGAGTTCCACAGGGAATTCACCCCTCCACTTT.

This clone occurred once. The chain couples TRBV4-3 to TRBJ2-2; D is unresolved. V was pared by 1 base and J by 0 bases, with 6 bases between. Germline V gives CDR1 LGHNA, CDR2 YSLEER. The CDR3 contains 15 residues. In nucleotides, the CDR3 is TGCGCCAGCAGCCAAGCACTGACGAACACCGGGGAGCTGTTTTTT. Its protein is CASSQALTNTGELFF.

The chain is built from TRBV9 and TRBJ2-3; 11 bases are shared with TRBD1. Germline V lookup: CDR1 SGDLS, CDR2 YYNGEE. This CDR3 region has 16 residues. V was clipped by 3 bases and J by 3 bases; unmatched bases: 6. The CDR3 reads CASSERTGGVTDTQYF. In DNA form, the CDR3 reads TGTGCCAGCAGCGAGAGGACAGGGGGCGTAACAGATACGCAGTATTTT.

This chain links TRBV27 with TRBJ1-2, with D possibly being TRBD1 (6 bases). V lost 10 bases, J lost 3 bases, and 9 bases lay in between. CDR1 MNHEY and CDR2 SMNVEV come from the germline V gene (reference sequence). The CDR3 runs to 11 residues. The DNA for the CDR3 is TGTGCCATCCGGACAGACTATGGCTACACCTTC. It codes for CAIRTDYGYTF.

This chain uses TRBV7-8 with TRBJ2-6, with a weak D call TRBD1 (6 bases). The CDR3 has 19 residues. The germline gives CDR1 SGHVS, CDR2 FQNEAQ. Trimming stripped 2 bases from V and 0 bases from J, with 17 bases between. CDR3: CASSLTLTGISSGANVLTF. The CDR3 DNA is TGTGCCAGCAGCTTAACCCTAACAGGGATTAGCTCTGGGGCCAACGTCCTGACTTTC.

The chain recombines TRBV7-2 with TRBJ2-7, with TRBD1 matching 7 bases. The CDR3 consists of 14 residues. V gave up 2 bases and J gave up 5 bases; unmatched junction bases: 6. Germline V gene sequence: CDR1 SGHTA, CDR2 FQGNSA. The CDR3 spells CASSLLGQAHEQYF. In nucleotides, the CDR3 is TGTGCCAGCAGCTTATTAGGACAGGCACACGAGCAGTACTTC.

This sequence joins TRBV4-2 and TRBJ2-1; 16 nucleotides align to TRBD2. Trimming removed 0 bases from V and 5 bases from J; junction bases left unmatched: 10. The CDR3 covers 20 residues. Per germline, CDR1 LGHNA and CDR2 YNFKEQ. In DNA, the CDR3 is TGTGCCAGCAGCCAAGACGGGTCGGGACTAGCGGGGGGGCGCAACAATGAGCAGTTCTTC. This gives the protein CASSQDGSGLAGGRNNEQFF.

The rearrangement uses TRBV11-3 and TRBJ1-1, with 7 bases fitting TRBD1. The V and J ends lost 3 bases and 2 bases, in that order; junction bases with no gene match: 6. The germline CDR1 and CDR2 sequences are SGHNT and YENEEA. This CDR3 has 15 amino acids. The CDR3 loop is CASSFAGGGNTEAFF. In DNA form, the CDR3 reads TGTGCCAGCAGCTTCGCAGGGGGAGGAAACACTGAAGCTTTCTTT.

The chain links TRBV30 to TRBJ2-1; weak D call: TRBD2 (8 bases). V lost 2 bases to trimming and J lost 0 bases, with 17 bases between them. The CDR3 has 17 amino acids. From germline, CDR1 is GTSNPN and CDR2 SVGIG (reference sequence). CDR3 bases: TGTGCCTGGAGTATACGGGAGGGGGCAAGCTCCTACAATGAGCAGTTCTTC. As protein: CAWSIREGASSYNEQFF.

This clone has only one observation. V is TRBV13 and J is TRBJ2-7; TRBD2 agrees at 9 bases. The length of the CDR3 is 13 residues. With 5 bases clipped from V and 5 bases from J, the junction kept 4 bases outside the gene matches. Germline V gives CDR1 PRHDT, CDR2 FYEKMQ (reference sequence). The CDR3 bases are TGTGCCAGCAGCCGGACTAGCGAAGACGAGCAGTACTTC. It encodes CASSRTSEDEQYF.